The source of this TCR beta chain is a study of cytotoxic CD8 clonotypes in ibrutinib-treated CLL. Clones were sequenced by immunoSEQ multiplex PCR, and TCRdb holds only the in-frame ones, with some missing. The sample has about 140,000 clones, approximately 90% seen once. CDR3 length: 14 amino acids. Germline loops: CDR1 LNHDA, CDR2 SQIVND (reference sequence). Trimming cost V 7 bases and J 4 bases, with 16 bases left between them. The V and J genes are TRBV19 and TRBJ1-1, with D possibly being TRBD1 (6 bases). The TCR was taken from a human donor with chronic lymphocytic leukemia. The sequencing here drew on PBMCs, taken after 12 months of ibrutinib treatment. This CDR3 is CASTVGGGATEAFF. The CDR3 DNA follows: TGTGCCAGTACCGTAGGGGGGGGAGCCACTGAAGCTTTCTTT.